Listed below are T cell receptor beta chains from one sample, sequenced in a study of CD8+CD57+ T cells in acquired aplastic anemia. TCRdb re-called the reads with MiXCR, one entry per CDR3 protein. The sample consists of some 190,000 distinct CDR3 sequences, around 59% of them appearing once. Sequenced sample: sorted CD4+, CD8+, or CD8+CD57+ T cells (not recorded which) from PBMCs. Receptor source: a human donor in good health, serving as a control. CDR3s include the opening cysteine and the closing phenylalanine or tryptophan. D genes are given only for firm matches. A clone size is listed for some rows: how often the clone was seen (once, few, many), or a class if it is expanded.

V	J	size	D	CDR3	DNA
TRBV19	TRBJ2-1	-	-	CASSIVADYNEQFF	TGTGCCAGTAGTATTGTCGCTGATTACAATGAGCAGTTCTTC
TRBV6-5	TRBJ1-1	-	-	CASSPVKEAFF	TGTGCCAGCAGTCCCGTTAAGGAGGCTTTCTTT
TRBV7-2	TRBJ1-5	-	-	CASSASNSNQPQHF	TGTGCCAGCAGCGCCAGCAATAGCAATCAGCCCCAGCATTTT
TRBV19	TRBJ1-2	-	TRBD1	CASSPGQGAPGYTF	TGTGCCAGTAGTCCGGGACAGGGGGCTCCGGGCTACACCTTC
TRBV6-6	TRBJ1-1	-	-	CASSYHYLIRRRAEAFF	TGTGCCAGCAGTTACCATTATCTCATTCGTAGAAGAGCTGAAGCTTTCTTT
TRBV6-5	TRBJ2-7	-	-	CASSPTRTGYEQYF	TGTGCCAGCAGTCCTACACGAACTGGGTACGAGCAGTACTTC
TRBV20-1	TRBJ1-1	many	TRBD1	CSARGDREETEAFF	TGCAGTGCTAGAGGGGACAGGGAGGAGACTGAAGCTTTCTTT
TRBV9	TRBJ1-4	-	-	CASSGDQGEKLFF	TGTGCCAGCAGCGGAGACCAGGGAGAAAAACTGTTTTTT
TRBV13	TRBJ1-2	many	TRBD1	CASSSAGTVLPSYGYTF	TGTGCCAGCAGCTCGGCCGGGACAGTTCTCCCCAGCTATGGCTACACCTTC
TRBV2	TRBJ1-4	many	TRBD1	CASRRRGGNEKLFF	TGTGCCAGCAGACGCAGGGGGGGTAATGAAAAACTGTTTTTT
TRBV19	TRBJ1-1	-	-	CASSMGWGTEAFF	TGTGCCAGTAGTATGGGGTGGGGGACTGAAGCTTTCTTT
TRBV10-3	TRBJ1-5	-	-	CAIGPGKYQPQRF	TGTGCCATTGGACCAGGCAAGTATCAGCCCCAGCGTTTT
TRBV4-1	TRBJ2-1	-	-	CASGQFLAAEDEQFF	TGCGCCAGCGGCCAATTCCTAGCTGCGGAGGATGAGCAGTTCTTC
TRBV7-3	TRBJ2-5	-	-	CASSLATGTQYF	TGTGCCAGCAGCTTAGCAACCGGGACCCAGTACTTC
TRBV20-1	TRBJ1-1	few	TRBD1	CSARDRRMNTEAFF	TGCAGTGCTAGGGACAGGCGGATGAACACTGAAGCTTTCTTT
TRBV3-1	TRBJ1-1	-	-	CASSEDSIFEAFF	TGTGCCAGCAGCGAAGACAGTATTTTCGAAGCTTTCTTT
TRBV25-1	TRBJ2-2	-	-	CASSARATPLAGELFF	TGTGCCAGCAGTGCTAGGGCCACCCCTCTTGCCGGGGAGCTGTTTTTT
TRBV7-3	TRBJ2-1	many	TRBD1	CASSLTLSPRQGNNEQFF	TGTGCCAGCAGCTTAACGTTAAGTCCGCGACAGGGAAACAATGAGCAGTTCTTC
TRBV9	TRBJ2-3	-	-	CASSRGINTDTQYF	TGTGCCAGCAGCAGAGGAATAAACACAGATACGCAGTATTTT
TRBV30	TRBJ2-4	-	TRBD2	CAWSVQEGGGAKNIQYF	TGTGCCTGGAGTGTACAAGAGGGCGGGGGGGCCAAAAACATTCAGTACTTC
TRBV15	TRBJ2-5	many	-	CATSSMAGGPPTYQETQYF	TGTGCCACCAGCAGTATGGCGGGCGGGCCCCCTACTTACCAAGAGACCCAGTACTTC
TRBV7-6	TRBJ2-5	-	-	CASSLGGGRSETQYF	TGTGCCAGCAGCTTAGGGGGCGGGCGATCCGAGACCCAGTACTTC